A selection of T cell receptor beta chains follows, all from one sample in a study of blood T cell repertoires in COVID-19. The protocol was immunoSEQ multiplex PCR, while the TCRdb copy is restricted to in-frame clones and leaves out a portion. The sample yields approximately 13,000 clones, 73% seen once. The sequenced sample consisted of peripheral blood. The receptors here all came from a boy between 2 and 10 years old with active or convalescent COVID-19. CDR3s include the opening cysteine and the closing phenylalanine or tryptophan. D genes are given only for firm matches. Not all rows give a size; the values are once, few, many and, for expanded clones, a class.

size: NA
V: TRBV7-6
D: TRBD1
J: TRBJ2-5
CDR3: CASSFSGQGVRETQYF
DNA: TGTGCCAGCAGCTTTTCGGGACAGGGGGTTCGGGAGACCCAGTACTTC

size: few
V: TRBV7-8
D: NA
J: TRBJ2-5
CDR3: CASSRNRATETQYF
DNA: TGTGCCAGCAGCAGAAACAGGGCGACTGAGACCCAGTACTTC

size: once
V: TRBV6-5
D: NA
J: TRBJ1-2
CDR3: CASSYGIWEDYGYTF
DNA: TGTGCCAGCAGTTACGGTATCTGGGAGGACTATGGCTACACCTTC

size: NA
V: TRBV4-1
D: NA
J: TRBJ1-1
CDR3: CASSQDLLQGGTRTEAFF
DNA: TGCGCCAGCAGCCAAGATCTTTTACAGGGAGGGACTCGGACTGAAGCTTTCTTT

size: NA
V: TRBV6-4
D: TRBD1
J: TRBJ1-2
CDR3: CASYRGGYTF
DNA: TGTGCCAGCTACAGGGGTGGGTACACCTTC

size: NA
V: TRBV14
D: NA
J: TRBJ2-3
CDR3: CASSQEGRSGGTDTQYF
DNA: TGTGCCAGCAGCCAAGAAGGGCGATCAGGCGGGACAGATACGCAGTATTTT

size: NA
V: TRBV19
D: NA
J: TRBJ1-2
CDR3: CASQWGANYGYTF
DNA: TGTGCCAGTCAATGGGGGGCTAACTATGGCTACACCTTC

size: NA
V: TRBV4-1
D: NA
J: TRBJ1-2
CDR3: CASSQDSGFYGYTF
DNA: TGCGCCAGCAGCCAAGATTCAGGGTTCTATGGCTACACCTTC

size: once
V: TRBV28
D: TRBD2
J: TRBJ2-3
CDR3: CASSPVGRESTDTQYF
DNA: TGTGCCAGCAGCCCTGTGGGGCGGGAGAGCACAGATACGCAGTATTTT

size: NA
V: TRBV9
D: TRBD2
J: TRBJ2-3
CDR3: CASSSRLAGISTDTQYF
DNA: TGTGCCAGCAGCTCAAGACTAGCGGGGATTAGCACAGATACGCAGTATTTT

size: NA
V: TRBV4-3
D: TRBD1
J: TRBJ2-7
CDR3: CASSLLRGQAYVEQYF
DNA: TGCGCCAGCAGCCTCCTTCGAGGACAGGCTTATGTGGAGCAGTACTTC

size: NA
V: TRBV6-6
D: NA
J: TRBJ1-6
CDR3: CASGRTLNSPLHF
DNA: TGTGCCAGCGGACGGACTTTAAATTCACCCCTCCACTTT

size: NA
V: TRBV5-4
D: NA
J: TRBJ1-2
CDR3: CASSPPKGRYGYTF
DNA: TGTGCCAGCAGCCCCCCCAAGGGGCGCTATGGCTACACCTTC

size: NA
V: TRBV19
D: TRBD1
J: TRBJ2-7
CDR3: CASTRSGQGSYEQYF
DNA: TGTGCCAGTACCCGCTCGGGACAGGGCTCCTACGAGCAGTACTTC

size: few
V: TRBV6-5
D: TRBD1
J: TRBJ1-6
CDR3: CASSRQGESSPLHF
DNA: TGTGCCAGCAGCCGACAGGGCGAAAGTTCACCCCTCCACTTT

size: few
V: TRBV24-1
D: NA
J: TRBJ1-4
CDR3: CATSDFNKSNEKLFF
DNA: TGTGCCACCAGTGATTTTAACAAGTCTAATGAAAAACTGTTTTTT

size: NA
V: TRBV11-2
D: NA
J: TRBJ2-3
CDR3: CASTSRVAGGLTDTQYF
DNA: TGTGCCAGCACCTCTAGGGTAGCCGGAGGACTCACAGATACGCAGTATTTT

size: few
V: TRBV7-2
D: TRBD1
J: TRBJ1-1
CDR3: CASSLGGTVEAFF
DNA: TGTGCCAGCAGCTTAGGGGGGACAGTCGAGGCTTTCTTT

size: NA
V: TRBV27
D: NA
J: TRBJ2-3
CDR3: CASRVRGPDTSTDTQYF
DNA: TGTGCCAGCAGGGTCCGGGGTCCCGATACTAGCACAGATACGCAGTATTTT

size: NA
V: TRBV19
D: TRBD2
J: TRBJ2-1
CDR3: CATKIAGLGNEQFF
DNA: TGTGCCACCAAAATAGCGGGGCTTGGCAATGAGCAGTTCTTC

size: NA
V: TRBV5-1
D: NA
J: TRBJ1-2
CDR3: CASSLGVSNYGYTF
DNA: TGCGCCAGCAGCTTAGGGGTGAGCAACTATGGCTACACCTTC

size: NA
V: TRBV20-1
D: TRBD2
J: TRBJ2-3
CDR3: CSASGLRDYTDTQYF
DNA: TGCAGTGCTAGTGGGCTACGGGACTACACAGATACGCAGTATTTT

size: few
V: TRBV28
D: NA
J: TRBJ2-5
CDR3: CASSFTGSETQYF
DNA: TGTGCCAGCAGTTTTACAGGGTCAGAGACCCAGTACTTC

size: NA
V: TRBV2
D: TRBD1
J: TRBJ1-4
CDR3: CASRTGDGEKLFF
DNA: TGTGCCAGCCGGACAGGGGATGGCGAAAAACTGTTTTTT

size: NA
V: TRBV11-3
D: TRBD2
J: TRBJ2-1
CDR3: CASSYLAGGSSYNEQFF
DNA: TGTGCCAGCAGCTATTTAGCGGGGGGGAGCTCCTACAATGAGCAGTTCTTC

size: NA
V: TRBV6-1
D: NA
J: TRBJ1-3
CDR3: CASREAPGRDGNTIYF
DNA: TGTGCCAGCAGGGAAGCCCCCGGGAGGGACGGAAACACCATATATTTT

size: NA
V: TRBV14
D: TRBD1
J: TRBJ2-1
CDR3: CASSQEIPGGEQFF
DNA: TGTGCCAGCAGCCAAGAAATCCCAGGGGGAGAGCAGTTCTTC

size: NA
V: TRBV6-2/TRBV6-3
D: TRBD1
J: TRBJ1-5
CDR3: CASSPHTTGAPNQPQHF
DNA: TGTGCCAGCAGCCCTCATACGACAGGGGCCCCCAATCAGCCCCAGCATTTT

size: NA
V: TRBV4-3
D: TRBD2
J: TRBJ2-5
CDR3: CASSQDPPGLAARSETQYF
DNA: TGCGCCAGCAGCCAAGACCCCCCGGGACTAGCAGCACGATCGGAGACCCAGTACTTC

size: NA
V: TRBV27
D: NA
J: TRBJ2-3
CDR3: CASSRQGTDTQYF
DNA: TGTGCCAGCAGTCGACAGGGCACAGATACGCAGTATTTT

size: NA
V: TRBV10-1
D: TRBD1
J: TRBJ2-2
CDR3: CASSYGTGATGELFF
DNA: TGCGCCAGCAGTTACGGGACAGGGGCCACCGGGGAGCTGTTTTTT

size: NA
V: TRBV19
D: NA
J: TRBJ2-1
CDR3: CASSASAAVGSYNEQFF
DNA: TGTGCCAGTAGTGCCTCAGCGGCGGTAGGGTCCTACAATGAGCAGTTCTTC

size: NA
V: TRBV3-1/TRBV3-2
D: TRBD1
J: TRBJ1-4
CDR3: CASSQGGGTANEKLFF
DNA: TGTGCCAGCAGCCAAGGCGGTGGGACAGCTAATGAAAAACTGTTTTTT

size: few
V: TRBV19
D: NA
J: TRBJ1-3
CDR3: CASSIGGTGNTIYF
DNA: TGTGCCAGTAGTATCGGGGGGACTGGAAACACCATATATTTT